Below are 22 T cell receptor beta chains sequenced from a single sample in a study of T cell responses to AZD1222 COVID-19 vaccine. The method was immunoSEQ multiplex PCR; TCRdb's version includes in-frame clones alone and lacks a portion of them. In the table there are about 140,000 clones, around nine tenths of which are singletons. The input for sequencing was peripheral blood, taken on day 0 of AZD1222 vaccination. The receptors were sampled from an adult in good health.

The chain is built from TRBV5-4 and TRBJ1-4; 8 nucleotides agree with TRBD1. J gave up 8 bases and V 4 bases, and 10 bases lay outside the gene matches. The CDR3 is 15 amino acids. The V gene's germline CDR1 is SGHNT and CDR2 YYREEE (reference sequence). CDR3 in amino acids: CASSLTTGGGEKLFF. DNA for the CDR3: TGTGCCAGCAGCCTCACCACAGGGGGAGGCGAAAAACTGTTTTTT.

The V call is TRBV7-2, the J call TRBJ2-1, with TRBD1 as a possible D gene (5 bases). The germline gives CDR1 SGHTA, CDR2 FQGNSA. The V and J ends lost 1 base and 10 bases respectively, with 5 bases between them. The CDR3 has 11 residues. Written as DNA, the CDR3 is TGTGCCAGCAGCTTAGGGACAGAGCAGTTCTTC. Its protein product is CASSLGTEQFF.

This clone was recorded only once. The CDR3 DNA follows: TGTGCCAGTAGATTGCAGCGGGAGGGGGAAGAGCAGTTCTTC. This translates into CASRLQREGEEQFF. The V gene is TRBV19, the J gene TRBJ2-1; 10 bases align to TRBD2. The junction had 9 bases not matched to a gene; V was cut back by 6 bases and J by 10 bases. Germline V gives CDR1 LNHDA, CDR2 SQIVND (reference sequence). CDR3 length: 14 amino acids.

The rearrangement joins TRBV2 to TRBJ2-1, with a weak D call TRBD1 (6 bases). Germline CDR1 SNHLY, CDR2 FYNNEI. The CDR3 loop spans 10 amino acids. V lost 9 bases to trimming and J lost 10 bases, with 10 bases between them. CDR3 nucleotides: TGTGCCAGTCTTAGGGGGGAGCAGTTCTTC. Protein: CASLRGEQFF. The whole variable domain, remainder taken from reference TRBV2 and TRBJ2-1, is EPEVTQTPSHQVTQMGQEVILRCVPISNHLYFYWYRQILGQKVEFLVSFYNNEISEKSEIFDDQFSVERPDGSNFTLKIRSTKLEDSAMYFCASLRGEQFFGPGTRLTVL.

The chain is built from TRBV7-2 and TRBJ2-7; tentative D call: TRBD1 (5 bases). The ends were cut back, 2 bases at V and 2 bases at J, with 10 bases in the middle. The CDR3 has 14 amino acids. Germline CDR1 is SGHTA and CDR2 is FQGNSA. The CDR3 DNA follows: TGTGCCAGCAGCTTAACCCCAGGGCCCTACGAGCAGTACTTC. It codes for CASSLTPGPYEQYF.

This chain links TRBV18 with TRBJ1-1, with 7 positions matching TRBD1. Germline CDR1 KGHSH, CDR2 LQKENI. Unmatched junction bases numbered 7, after V lost 6 bases and J lost 3 bases. The CDR3 runs 14 residues. The CDR3 region has the DNA TGTGCCAGCTCGTCGACAGGGCGGGACACTGAAGCTTTCTTT. Encoded protein: CASSSTGRDTEAFF. Variable domain in full (rest from reference TRBV18 and TRBJ1-1): NAGVMQNPRHLVRRRGQEARLRCSPMKGHSHVYWYRQLPEEGLKFMVYLQKENIIDESGMPKERFSAEFPKEGPSILRIQQVVRGDSAAYFCASSSTGRDTEAFFGQGTRLTVV.

The genes are TRBV2 and TRBJ1-1; D call uncertain. The V gene lost 5 bases and the J gene lost 0 bases, with 7 bases spanning the gap. Germline V lookup: CDR1 SNHLY, CDR2 FYNNEI. The CDR3 runs to 13 residues. CDR3 in amino acids: CASSSFLNTEAFF. CDR3 DNA sequence: TGTGCCAGCAGTTCATTCCTGAACACTGAAGCTTTCTTT.

The rearrangement uses TRBV6-5 and TRBJ2-1; 9 bases match TRBD2. The CDR3 consists of 14 residues. The germline CDR1 and CDR2 sequences are MNHEY and SVGAGI. V lost 7 bases to trimming and J lost 5 bases; unmatched junction nucleotides: 6. The CDR3 here is CASKGGGAHNEQFF. The DNA of the CDR3 is TGTGCCAGCAAGGGCGGGGGGGCCCACAATGAGCAGTTCTTC.

The rearrangement uses TRBV19 and TRBJ2-2, with D maybe TRBD2 (6 bases). Germline V gene data show CDR1 as LNHDA and CDR2 as SQIVND (reference sequence). The CDR3 has 17 residues. V was cut by 7 bases and J by 1 base, with 19 bases left in between. The CDR3 nucleotides are TGTGCCAGTACCCCTAGGAAGGGACTGGGGAACACCGGGGAGCTGTTTTTT. This codes for CASTPRKGLGNTGELFF. The full variable domain, with the rest looked up from reference TRBV19 and TRBJ2-2, is DGGITQSPKYLFRKEGQNVTLSCEQNLNHDAMYWYRQDPGQGLRLIYYSQIVNDFQKGDIAEGYSVSREKKESFPLTVTSAQKNPTAFYLCASTPRKGLGNTGELFFGEGSRLTVL.

The chain combines TRBV6-1 with TRBJ1-2; TRBD1 matches at 12 bases. The V gene end was trimmed by 3 bases and the J gene end by 12 bases; junction bases not matched to a gene: 8. This CDR3 is 14 amino acids long. Germline V gene sequence: CDR1 MNHNS, CDR2 SASEGT. In nucleotides, the CDR3 is TGTGCCAGCAGTGACCGGGACAGGGGGCCGGGCGACACCTTC. Its translation: CASSDRDRGPGDTF.

The chain joins TRBV7-2 to TRBJ1-2; D call uncertain. This CDR3 spans 12 amino acids. Per germline, CDR1 SGHTA and CDR2 FQGNSA. Trimming took off 6 bases at V and 2 bases at J, with 7 bases between the two ends. The CDR3, as DNA: TGTGCCAGCAGTGAACAGAACTATGGCTACACCTTC. This encodes CASSEQNYGYTF. Full variable domain (rest looked up from reference TRBV7-2 and TRBJ1-2): GAGVSQSPSNKVTEKGKDVELRCDPISGHTALYWYRQSLGQGLEFLIYFQGNSAPDKSGLPSDRFSAERTGGSVSTLTIQRTQQEDSAVYLCASSEQNYGYTFGSGTRLTVV.

V and J are TRBV4-1 and TRBJ2-7; D not certain. CDR3 size: 16 residues. Trimming took off 0 bases at V and 0 bases at J, with 12 bases between the two ends. From germline, CDR1 is MGHRA and CDR2 YSYEKL. This CDR3 is CASSQEVSGSSYEQYF. Here the CDR3 DNA reads TGCGCCAGCAGCCAAGAAGTTTCCGGGTCCTCCTACGAGCAGTACTTC.

V usage is TRBV19 and J usage is TRBJ2-1, with a tentative D call TRBD1 (6 bases). Trimming removed 0 bases at V and 0 bases at J, with 12 bases between. This CDR3 contains 17 residues. The V gene's germline CDR1 is LNHDA and CDR2 SQIVND (reference sequence). The CDR3 coding sequence is TGTGCCAGTAGTATAGAGGACAGCCTTAGCTCCTACAATGAGCAGTTCTTC. Amino acid sequence: CASSIEDSLSSYNEQFF.

The rearrangement uses TRBV6-5 and TRBJ1-5, with D perhaps TRBD1 (5 bases). Looked up from germline, CDR1 is MNHEY and CDR2 is SVGAGI. V was clipped by 1 base and J by 4 bases, with 8 bases between them. This CDR3 region has 14 residues. The CDR3 sequence: CASSYLPGNQPQHF. The CDR3 nucleotides read TGTGCCAGCAGTTACTTGCCAGGGAATCAGCCCCAGCATTTT.

The rearrangement links TRBV6-1 to TRBJ1-4; 7 bases line up with TRBD1. V lost 2 bases to trimming and J lost 0 bases; unmatched junction nucleotides: 15. The CDR3 covers 20 residues. Germline CDR1 and CDR2: MNHNS and SASEGT. This CDR3 is CASSEPQTGTLFATNEKLFF. The DNA of the CDR3 is TGTGCCAGCAGTGAACCCCAGACAGGGACCCTTTTTGCAACTAATGAAAAACTGTTTTTT.

The chain is built from TRBV7-3 and TRBJ1-1; 7 nucleotides align to TRBD1. Germline assignment: CDR1 SGHTA and CDR2 FQGTGA. There are 15 residues in the CDR3. J gave up 1 base and V 2 bases, and 4 bases lay outside the gene matches. The CDR3 region has the DNA TGTGCCAGCAGCTTACAGGGGGACGCGAACACTGAAGCTTTCTTT. Encoded protein: CASSLQGDANTEAFF. Full variable domain (missing parts from reference TRBV7-3 and TRBJ1-1): GAGVSQTPSNKVTEKGKYVELRCDPISGHTALYWYRQSLGQGPEFLIYFQGTGAADDSGLPNDRFFAVRPEGSVSTLKIQRTERGDSAVYLCASSLQGDANTEAFFGQGTRLTVV.

The rearrangement joins TRBV18 to TRBJ1-1, with D uncertain. The CDR3 contains 14 residues. Germline values: CDR1 KGHSH, CDR2 LQKENI. Trimming took 6 bases from V and 5 from J, leaving 16 bases between them. The CDR3 is CASSLWTDGTEAFF. CDR3 nucleotide sequence: TGTGCCAGCTCTCTCTGGACCGACGGTACTGAAGCTTTCTTT.

This sequence joins TRBV6-5 and TRBJ2-1, with TRBD1 matching 9 bases. Per the germline V gene, CDR1 is MNHEY and CDR2 is SVGAGI. The length of the CDR3 is 15 residues. Trimming took 6 bases from V and 7 from J; bases not matched to a gene: 10. This chain's CDR3 is CASSADRGRENEQFF. In DNA, the CDR3 is TGTGCCAGCAGCGCTGACAGGGGGAGGGAGAATGAGCAGTTCTTC.

In nucleotides, the CDR3 is TGCAGTGCTAGTTCAGATACGCAGTATTTT. This sequence encodes CSASSDTQYF. This rearrangement joins TRBV20-1 to TRBJ2-3; D gene ambiguous. CDR3 length: 10 amino acids. V lost 3 bases, J lost 4 bases, and 2 bases lay in between. In germline, CDR1 is DFQATT, CDR2 SNEGSKA (reference sequence).

The gene calls are TRBV21-1 and TRBJ1-1. TRBV21-1 is a known pseudogene. The CDR3 covers 18 residues. The CDR3 here is CASSKRNLPGKSNTEAFF. The CDR3 coding sequence is TGTGCCAGCAGCAAACGAAACCTCCCTGGGAAGTCGAACACTGAAGCTTTCTTT.

This chain uses TRBV18 with TRBJ1-2; D ambiguous. The length of the CDR3 is 13 residues. CDR1 and CDR2 (germline): KGHSH, LQKENI. V lost 3 bases and J lost 6, with 11 bases in between. CDR3 coding DNA: TGTGCCAGCTCACCGCTTGGGAGCGATGGCTACACCTTC. Translated: CASSPLGSDGYTF.

V usage is TRBV9 and J usage is TRBJ1-2; D unclear. The CDR3 contains 15 residues. V was trimmed by 0 bases and J by 7 bases, leaving 16 bases between them. Germline CDR1 and CDR2: SGDLS and YYNGEE. CDR3 nucleotide sequence: TGTGCCAGCAGCGTAGGCGGGGTTCGAATTGGTGGCTACACCTTC. Translating gives CASSVGGVRIGGYTF. The complete variable domain, with remaining parts taken from reference TRBV9 and TRBJ1-2, reads DSGVTQTPKHLITATGQRVTLRCSPRSGDLSVYWYQQSLDQGLQFLIQYYNGEERAKGNILERFSAQQFPDLHSELNLSSLELGDSALYFCASSVGGVRIGGYTFGSGTRLTVV.